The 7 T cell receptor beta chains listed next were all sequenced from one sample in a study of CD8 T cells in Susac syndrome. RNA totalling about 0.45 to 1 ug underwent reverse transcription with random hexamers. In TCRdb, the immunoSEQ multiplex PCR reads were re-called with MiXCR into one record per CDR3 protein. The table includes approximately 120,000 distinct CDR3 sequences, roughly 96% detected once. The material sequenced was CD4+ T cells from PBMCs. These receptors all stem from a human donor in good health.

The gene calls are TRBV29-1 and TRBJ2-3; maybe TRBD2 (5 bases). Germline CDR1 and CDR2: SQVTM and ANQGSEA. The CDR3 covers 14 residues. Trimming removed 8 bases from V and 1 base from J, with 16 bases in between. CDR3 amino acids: CSMLRDHGTDTQYF. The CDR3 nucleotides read TGCAGCATGCTCCGGGATCACGGCACAGATACGCAGTATTTT.

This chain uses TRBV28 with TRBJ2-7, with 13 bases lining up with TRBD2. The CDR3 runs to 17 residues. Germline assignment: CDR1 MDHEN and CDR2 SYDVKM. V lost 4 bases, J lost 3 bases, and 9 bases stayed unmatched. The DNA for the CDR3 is TGTGCCAGCAGTTCCCCTGGGACTAGCGGGGCCGTCTACGAGCAGTACTTC. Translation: CASSSPGTSGAVYEQYF.

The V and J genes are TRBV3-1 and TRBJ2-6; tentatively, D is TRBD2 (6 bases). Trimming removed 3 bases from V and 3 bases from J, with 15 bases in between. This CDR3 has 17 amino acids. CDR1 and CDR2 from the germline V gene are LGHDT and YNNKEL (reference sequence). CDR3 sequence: CASSHLTKGGGANVLTF. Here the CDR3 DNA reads TGTGCCAGCAGCCACCTAACAAAGGGAGGTGGGGCCAACGTCCTGACTTTC.

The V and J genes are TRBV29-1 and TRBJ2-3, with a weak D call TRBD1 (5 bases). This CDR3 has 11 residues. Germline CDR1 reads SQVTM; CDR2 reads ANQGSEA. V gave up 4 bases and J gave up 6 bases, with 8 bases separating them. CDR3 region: CSVGRVDTQYF. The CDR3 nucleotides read TGCAGCGTTGGCAGGGTGGATACGCAGTATTTT.

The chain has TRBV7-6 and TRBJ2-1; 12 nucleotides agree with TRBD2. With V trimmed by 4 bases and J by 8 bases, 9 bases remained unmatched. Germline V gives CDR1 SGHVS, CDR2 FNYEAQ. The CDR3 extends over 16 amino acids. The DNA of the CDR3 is TGTGCCAGCAGCTCCCTATCTAGCGGGGGGGCATATGAGCAGTTCTTC. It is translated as CASSSLSSGGAYEQFF.

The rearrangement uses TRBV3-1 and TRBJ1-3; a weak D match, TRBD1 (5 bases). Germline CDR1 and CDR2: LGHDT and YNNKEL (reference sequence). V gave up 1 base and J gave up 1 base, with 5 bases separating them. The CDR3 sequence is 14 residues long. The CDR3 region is CASSQGTSGNTIYF. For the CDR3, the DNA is TGTGCCAGCAGCCAAGGGACATCTGGAAACACCATATATTTT.

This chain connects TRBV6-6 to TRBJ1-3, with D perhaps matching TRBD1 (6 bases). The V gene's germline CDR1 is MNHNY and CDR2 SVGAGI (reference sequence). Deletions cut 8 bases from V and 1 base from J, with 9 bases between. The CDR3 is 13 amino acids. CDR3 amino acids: CASQRGSGNTIYF. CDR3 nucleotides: TGTGCCAGCCAGAGGGGGTCTGGAAACACCATATATTTT.